The 12 T cell receptor beta chains listed next were all sequenced from one sample in a study of shared clonotypes between healthy human individuals. Data came from immunoSEQ multiplex PCR; TCRdb stores just in-frame clones and leaves some out. The sample records 2.3 million or so clones, more than 80% being singletons. Material: naive CD4+ T cells from PBMCs. Subset denoted: CD45RA+ positively selected. These receptors were taken from a man aged 18 to 35 in good health. Some clones in this sample may be carry-over from other donors' samples.

CDR3 DNA: TGTGCCAGCAGTAACAGGGGGCAGACCCAGTACTTC. Amino acids: CASSNRGQTQYF. The chain combines TRBV2 with TRBJ2-5, with 9 positions matching TRBD1. The germline V gene encodes CDR1 SNHLY and CDR2 FYNNEI. V lost 5 bases and J lost 6; bases outside the gene matches: 1. CDR3 size: 12 residues.

The chain combines TRBV6-1 with TRBJ1-5, with D tentatively TRBD1 (5 bases). CDR3 length: 15 amino acids. V lost 2 bases to trimming and J lost 3 bases, with 11 bases between them. CDR1 is MNHNS, CDR2 SASEGT, per germline. As DNA, the CDR3 is TGTGCCAGCAGTGAACGATCCGGGACCAATCAGCCCCAGCATTTT. This sequence encodes CASSERSGTNQPQHF.

The chain carries TRBV2 and TRBJ2-6; 8 bases match TRBD1. The CDR3 consists of 17 residues. The V gene end was trimmed by 8 bases and the J gene end by 2 bases; junction bases not matched to a gene: 11. The germline gives CDR1 SNHLY, CDR2 FYNNEI. The CDR3 nucleotides read TGTGCCAGCTCGCCAGGACAGGGAAATACTGGGGCCAACGTCCTGACTTTC. Protein: CASSPGQGNTGANVLTF.

V and J are TRBV5-1 and TRBJ1-2; perhaps TRBD1 as D (5 bases). V was shortened by 4 bases and J by 4 bases, with 23 bases between the two germline ends. The germline gives CDR1 SGHRS, CDR2 YFSETQ. The CDR3 has 17 amino acids. The CDR3 reads CASSHLSGQGYGYGYTF. The CDR3 region has the DNA TGCGCCAGCAGCCATTTATCCGGCCAGGGTTACGGCTATGGCTACACCTTC.

On this clone: Other DNA sequences in this specimen translate into the identical CDR3. This CDR3 reads CSVASRQGAPFSGNTIYF. The CDR3 region has the DNA TGCAGCGTTGCATCCCGACAGGGGGCTCCCTTCTCTGGAAACACCATATATTTT. The chain carries TRBV29-1 and TRBJ1-3, with TRBD1 matching 10 bases. The CDR3 sequence is 18 residues long. Looked up from germline, CDR1 is SQVTM and CDR2 is ANQGSEA. V trimming: 4 bases; J trimming: 0 bases; junction bases outside the gene matches: 12.

J is TRBJ1-1 and V is TRBV28; D gene uncertain. The V and J ends lost 10 bases and 10 bases respectively, with 13 bases between them. Germline assignment: CDR1 MDHEN and CDR2 SYDVKM. The CDR3 has 10 residues. In DNA, the CDR3 is TGTGCCACCTCGTCATTGGGAGCTTTCTTT. Its translation: CATSSLGAFF.

The chain carries TRBV7-6 and TRBJ2-5, with TRBD1 identical over 8 bases. With V trimmed by 2 bases and J by 5 bases, 7 bases remained unmatched. This CDR3 has 15 amino acids. The germline V gene has CDR1 SGHVS and CDR2 FNYEAQ. The CDR3 spells CASSLSGGDPETQYF. Here the CDR3 DNA reads TGTGCCAGCAGCTTATCAGGGGGCGACCCCGAGACCCAGTACTTC.

This chain connects TRBV5-5 to TRBJ1-4; TRBD1 is a possible D gene (6 bases). CDR3 length equals 13 residues. Germline V gene data show CDR1 as SGHKS and CDR2 as YYEKEE (reference sequence). Trimming cost V 0 bases and J 8 bases, with 8 bases left between them. The CDR3 region has the DNA TGTGCCAGCAGCTTGGCAGGGGTGGAAAAACTGTTTTTT. It codes for CASSLAGVEKLFF.

The chain uses TRBV9 and TRBJ2-1; possibly TRBD1 for D (5 bases). There are 15 residues in the CDR3. The germline V gene encodes CDR1 SGDLS and CDR2 YYNGEE. V shed 2 bases and J shed 6 bases, with 15 bases lying between them. CDR3 region: CASSVVGAQFNEQFF. CDR3 in DNA: TGTGCCAGCAGCGTGGTAGGGGCCCAATTCAATGAGCAGTTCTTC.

V usage is TRBV6-5 and J usage is TRBJ2-5; TRBD1 aligns across 9 bases. V was pared by 4 bases and J by 0 bases, with 3 bases of the junction left unmatched. The germline gives CDR1 MNHEY, CDR2 SVGAGI. The CDR3 loop spans 15 amino acids. The CDR3 here is CASSSRDRDQETQYF. The CDR3 DNA reads as TGTGCCAGCAGTTCCCGGGACAGGGACCAAGAGACCCAGTACTTC.

This clone was picked up one time. This sequence joins TRBV6-6 and TRBJ1-4; D not certain. The CDR3 has 15 amino acids. Looked up from germline, CDR1 is MNHNY and CDR2 is SVGAGI (reference sequence). Trimming shortened V by 5 bases and J by 8 bases, and 18 bases separated the two germline ends. The CDR3 protein is CASSTQGGITEKLFF. The CDR3 DNA reads as TGTGCCAGCAGTACTCAAGGTGGAATAACCGAAAAACTGTTTTTT.

The V and J genes are TRBV5-1 and TRBJ2-3, with 10 bases matching TRBD1. The CDR3 spans 16 residues. The J segment lost 4 bases and the V segment lost 3 bases, leaving 8 bases of the junction unmatched. CDR1 and CDR2 (germline): SGHRS, YFSETQ. The CDR3 nucleotides read TGCGCCAGCAGCTCTGGAGGGACAGGGGAGCCAGATACGCAGTATTTT. It translates to CASSSGGTGEPDTQYF.